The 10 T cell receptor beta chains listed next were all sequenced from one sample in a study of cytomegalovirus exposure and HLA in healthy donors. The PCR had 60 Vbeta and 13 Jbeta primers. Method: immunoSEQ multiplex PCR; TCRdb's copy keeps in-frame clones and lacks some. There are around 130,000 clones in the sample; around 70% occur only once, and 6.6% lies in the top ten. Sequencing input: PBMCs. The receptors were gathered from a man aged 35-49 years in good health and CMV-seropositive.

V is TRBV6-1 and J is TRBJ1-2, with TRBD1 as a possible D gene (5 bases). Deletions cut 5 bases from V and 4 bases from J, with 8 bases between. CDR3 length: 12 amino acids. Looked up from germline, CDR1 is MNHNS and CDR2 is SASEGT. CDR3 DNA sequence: TGTGCCAGCAGTCCAGGGCGCTATGGCTACACCTTC. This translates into CASSPGRYGYTF.

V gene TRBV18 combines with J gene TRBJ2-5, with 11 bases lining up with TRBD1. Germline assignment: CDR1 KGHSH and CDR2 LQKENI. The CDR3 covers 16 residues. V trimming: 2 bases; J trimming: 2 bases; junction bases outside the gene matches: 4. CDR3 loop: CASSPLGQGGQETQYF. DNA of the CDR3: TGTGCCAGCTCACCATTGGGACAGGGGGGACAAGAGACCCAGTACTTC.

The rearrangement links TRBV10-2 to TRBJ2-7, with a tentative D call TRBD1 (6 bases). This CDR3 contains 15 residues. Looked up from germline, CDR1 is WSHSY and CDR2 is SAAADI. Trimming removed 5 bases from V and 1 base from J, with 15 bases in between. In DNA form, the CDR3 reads TGCGCCAGCAGTAAGGAACAGGGTACGTCCTACGAGCAGTACTTC. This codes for CASSKEQGTSYEQYF.

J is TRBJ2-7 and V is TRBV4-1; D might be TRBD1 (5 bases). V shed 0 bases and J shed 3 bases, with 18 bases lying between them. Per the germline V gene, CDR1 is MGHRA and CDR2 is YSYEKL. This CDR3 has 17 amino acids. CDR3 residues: CASSQESIGANFYEQYF. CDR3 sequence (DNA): TGCGCCAGCAGCCAAGAGAGCATAGGGGCGAATTTCTACGAGCAGTACTTC.

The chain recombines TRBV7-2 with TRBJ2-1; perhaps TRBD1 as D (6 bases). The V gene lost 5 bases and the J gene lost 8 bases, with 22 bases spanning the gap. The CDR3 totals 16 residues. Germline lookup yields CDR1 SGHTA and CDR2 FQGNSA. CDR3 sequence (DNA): TGTGCCAGCAGCAAACTACGTACAGGGCCCCTCGATGAGCAGTTCTTC. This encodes CASSKLRTGPLDEQFF.

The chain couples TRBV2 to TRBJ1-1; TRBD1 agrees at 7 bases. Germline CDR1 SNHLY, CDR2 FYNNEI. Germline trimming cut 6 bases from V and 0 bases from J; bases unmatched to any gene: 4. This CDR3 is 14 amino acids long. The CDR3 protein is CASSRQGMNTEAFF. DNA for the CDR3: TGTGCCAGCAGCAGACAGGGAATGAACACTGAAGCTTTCTTT.

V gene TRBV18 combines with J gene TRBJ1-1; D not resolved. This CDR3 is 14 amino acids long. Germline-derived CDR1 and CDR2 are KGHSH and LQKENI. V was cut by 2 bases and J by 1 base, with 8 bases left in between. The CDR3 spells CASSPDNRNTEAFF. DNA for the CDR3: TGTGCCAGCTCACCAGATAACAGGAACACTGAAGCTTTCTTT. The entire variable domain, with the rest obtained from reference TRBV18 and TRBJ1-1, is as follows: NAGVMQNPRHLVRRRGQEARLRCSPMKGHSHVYWYRQLPEEGLKFMVYLQKENIIDESGMPKERFSAEFPKEGPSILRIQQVVRGDSAAYFCASSPDNRNTEAFFGQGTRLTVV.

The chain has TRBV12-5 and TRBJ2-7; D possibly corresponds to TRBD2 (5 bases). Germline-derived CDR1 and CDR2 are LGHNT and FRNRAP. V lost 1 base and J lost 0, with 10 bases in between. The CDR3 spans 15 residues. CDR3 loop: CASGLGTFNSYEQYF. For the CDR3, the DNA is TGTGCTAGTGGTTTGGGGACTTTTAACTCCTACGAGCAGTACTTC. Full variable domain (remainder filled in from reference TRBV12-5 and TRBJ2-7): DARVTQTPRHKVTEMGQEVTMRCQPILGHNTVFWYRQTMMQGLELLAYFRNRAPLDDSGMPKDRFSAEMPDATLATLKIQPSEPRDSAVYFCASGLGTFNSYEQYFGPGTRLTVT.

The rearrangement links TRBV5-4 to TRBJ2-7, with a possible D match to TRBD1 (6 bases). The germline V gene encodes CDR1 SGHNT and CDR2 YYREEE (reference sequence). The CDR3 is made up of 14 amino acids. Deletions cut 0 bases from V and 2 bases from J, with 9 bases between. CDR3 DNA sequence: TGTGCCAGCAGCTTGGACAGGGATACCTACGAGCAGTACTTC. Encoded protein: CASSLDRDTYEQYF.

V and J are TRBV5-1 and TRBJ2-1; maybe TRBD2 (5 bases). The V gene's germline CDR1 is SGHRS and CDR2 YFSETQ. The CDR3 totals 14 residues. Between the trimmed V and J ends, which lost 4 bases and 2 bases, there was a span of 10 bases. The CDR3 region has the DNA TGCGCCAGCAGCCCCCGGGATCCCTACAATGAGCAGTTCTTC. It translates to CASSPRDPYNEQFF. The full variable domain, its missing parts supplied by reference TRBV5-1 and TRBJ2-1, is KAGVTQTPRYLIKTRGQQVTLSCSPISGHRSVSWYQQTPGQGLQFLFEYFSETQRNKGNFPGRFSGRQFSNSRSEMNVSTLELGDSALYLCASSPRDPYNEQFFGPGTRLTVL.